The entry that follows covers one T cell receptor beta chain sequence. This table comes from immunoSEQ multiplex PCR, and its TCRdb copy is limited to in-frame clones, with some not included. The sample lists 200,000 to 250,000 clones, roughly 79% occurring once. The CDR3 length is 17 residues. V lost 3 bases to trimming and J lost 7 bases, with 24 bases between them. Germline V lookup: CDR1 LGHNA, CDR2 YSLEER. These data are taken from a study of blood T cell repertoires in COVID-19. Study-wide context: Nucleic acid was either cDNA or gDNA, and it came from T cells, B-cell-depleted T cells, or PBMCs.

This sequence joins TRBV4-3 and TRBJ1-2; maybe TRBD1 (6 bases). Material for sequencing was peripheral blood. The sequence was collected from a woman older than 75 with COVID-19, enrolled during active disease. Written as DNA, the CDR3 is TGCGCCAGCAGCCACGGAACAGGGAGCAGATATGAGTCTGGCTACACCTTC. Its translation is CASSHGTGSRYESGYTF.